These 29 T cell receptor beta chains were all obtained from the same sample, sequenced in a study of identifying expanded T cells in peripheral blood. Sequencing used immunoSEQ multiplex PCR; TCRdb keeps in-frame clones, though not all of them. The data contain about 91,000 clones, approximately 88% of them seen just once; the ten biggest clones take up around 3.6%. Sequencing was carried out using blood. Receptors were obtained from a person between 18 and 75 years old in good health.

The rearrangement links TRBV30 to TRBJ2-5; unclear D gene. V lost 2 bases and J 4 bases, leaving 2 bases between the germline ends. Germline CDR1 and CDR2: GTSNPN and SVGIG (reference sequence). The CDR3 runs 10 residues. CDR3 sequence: CAWSRETQYF. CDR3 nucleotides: TGTGCCTGGAGTAGAGAGACCCAGTACTTC.

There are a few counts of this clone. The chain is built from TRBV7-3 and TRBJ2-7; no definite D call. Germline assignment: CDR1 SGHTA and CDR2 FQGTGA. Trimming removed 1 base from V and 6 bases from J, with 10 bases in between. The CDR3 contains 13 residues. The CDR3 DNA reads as TGTGCCAGCAGCTTAAGGGCTGGGTTCGAGCAGTACTTC. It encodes CASSLRAGFEQYF.

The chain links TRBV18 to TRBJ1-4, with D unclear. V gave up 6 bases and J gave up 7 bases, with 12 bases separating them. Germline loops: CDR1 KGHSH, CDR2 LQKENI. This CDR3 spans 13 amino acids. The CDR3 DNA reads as TGTGCCAGCTCTCGCGGACGGAGTGAAAAACTGTTTTTT. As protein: CASSRGRSEKLFF.

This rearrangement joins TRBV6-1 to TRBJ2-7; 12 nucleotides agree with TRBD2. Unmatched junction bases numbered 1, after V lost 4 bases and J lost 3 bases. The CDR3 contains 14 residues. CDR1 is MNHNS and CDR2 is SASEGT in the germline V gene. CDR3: CASSGTSGVYEQYF. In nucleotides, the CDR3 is TGTGCCAGCAGTGGGACTAGCGGGGTCTACGAGCAGTACTTC.

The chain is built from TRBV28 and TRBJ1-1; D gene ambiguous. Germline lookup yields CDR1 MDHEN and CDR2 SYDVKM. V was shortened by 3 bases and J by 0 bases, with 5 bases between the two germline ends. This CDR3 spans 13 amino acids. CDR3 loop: CASSFPLNTEAFF. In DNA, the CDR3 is TGTGCCAGCAGTTTCCCCCTGAACACTGAAGCTTTCTTT.

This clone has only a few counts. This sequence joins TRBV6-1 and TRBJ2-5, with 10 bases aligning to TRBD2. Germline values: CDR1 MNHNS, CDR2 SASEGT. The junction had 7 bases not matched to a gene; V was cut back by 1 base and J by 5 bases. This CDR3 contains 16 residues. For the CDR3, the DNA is TGTGCCAGCAGTGAAGAGGGAGCGGGGGGGATGGAGACCCAGTACTTC. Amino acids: CASSEEGAGGMETQYF.

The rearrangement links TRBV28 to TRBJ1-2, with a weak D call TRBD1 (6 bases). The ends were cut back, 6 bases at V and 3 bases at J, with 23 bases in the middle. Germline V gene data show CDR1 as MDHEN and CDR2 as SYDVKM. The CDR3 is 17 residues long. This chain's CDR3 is CASRKTAFEDRHYGYTF. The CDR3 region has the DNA TGTGCCAGCAGAAAGACTGCTTTCGAGGACAGACACTATGGCTACACCTTC.

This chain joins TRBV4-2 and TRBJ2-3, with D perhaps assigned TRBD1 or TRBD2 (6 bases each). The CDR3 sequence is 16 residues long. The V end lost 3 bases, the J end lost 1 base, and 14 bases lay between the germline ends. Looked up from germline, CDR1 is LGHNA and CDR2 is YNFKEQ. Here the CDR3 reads CASSQARGEGTDTQYF. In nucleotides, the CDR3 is TGTGCCAGCAGCCAGGCTAGGGGGGAAGGCACAGATACGCAGTATTTT.

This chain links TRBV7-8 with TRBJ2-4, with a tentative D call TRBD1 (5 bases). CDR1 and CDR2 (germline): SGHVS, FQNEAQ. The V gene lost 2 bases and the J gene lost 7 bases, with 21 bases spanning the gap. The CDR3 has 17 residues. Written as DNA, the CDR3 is TGTGCCAGCAGCTTATCTTCAGGGCACACCCAAAGGAACATTCAGTACTTC. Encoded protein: CASSLSSGHTQRNIQYF.

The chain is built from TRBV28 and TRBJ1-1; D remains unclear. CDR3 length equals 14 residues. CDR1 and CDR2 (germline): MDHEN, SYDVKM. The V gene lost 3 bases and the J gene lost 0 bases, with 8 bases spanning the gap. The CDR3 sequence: CASSFGQMNTEAFF. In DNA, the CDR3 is TGTGCCAGCAGTTTTGGGCAGATGAACACTGAAGCTTTCTTT.

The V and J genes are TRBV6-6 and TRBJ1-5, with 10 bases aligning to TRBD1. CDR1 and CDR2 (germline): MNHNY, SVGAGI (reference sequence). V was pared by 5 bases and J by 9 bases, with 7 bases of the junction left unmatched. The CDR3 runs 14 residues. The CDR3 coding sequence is TGTGCCAGCAGTCGGGACAGGGGCTTTACGCCCCAGCATTTT. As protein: CASSRDRGFTPQHF.

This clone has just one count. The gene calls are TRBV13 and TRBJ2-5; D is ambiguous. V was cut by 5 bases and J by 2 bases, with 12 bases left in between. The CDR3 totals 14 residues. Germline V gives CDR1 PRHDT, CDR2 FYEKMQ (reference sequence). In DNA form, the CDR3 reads TGTGCCAGCAGCCCGAGTATCCCGCAAGAGACCCAGTACTTC. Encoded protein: CASSPSIPQETQYF. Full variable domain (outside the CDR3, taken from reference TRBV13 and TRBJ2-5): AAGVIQSPRHLIKEKRETATLKCYPIPRHDTVYWYQQGPGQDPQFLISFYEKMQSDKGSIPDRFSAQQFSDYHSELNMSSLELGDSALYFCASSPSIPQETQYFGPGTRLLVL.

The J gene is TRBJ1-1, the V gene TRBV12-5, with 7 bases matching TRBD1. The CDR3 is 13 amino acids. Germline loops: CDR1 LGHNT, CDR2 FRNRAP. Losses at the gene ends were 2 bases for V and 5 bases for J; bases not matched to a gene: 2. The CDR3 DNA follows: TGTGCTAGTGGTTTGACAGGGGTTACTGAAGCTTTCTTT. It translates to CASGLTGVTEAFF.

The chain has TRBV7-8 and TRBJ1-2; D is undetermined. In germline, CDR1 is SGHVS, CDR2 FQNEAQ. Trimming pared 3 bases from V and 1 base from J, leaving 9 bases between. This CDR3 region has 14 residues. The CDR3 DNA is TGTGCCAGCAGCTTCTCGACTAGTAACTATGGCTACACCTTC. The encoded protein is CASSFSTSNYGYTF.

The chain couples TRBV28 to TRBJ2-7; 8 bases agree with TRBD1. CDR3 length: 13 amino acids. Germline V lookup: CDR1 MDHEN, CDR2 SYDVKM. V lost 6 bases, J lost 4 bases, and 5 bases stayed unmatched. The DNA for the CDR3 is TGTGCCAGCAGGGGAACAGGGGGTTACGAGCAGTACTTC. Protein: CASRGTGGYEQYF. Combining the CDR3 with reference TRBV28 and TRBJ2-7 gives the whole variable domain DVKVTQSSRYLVKRTGEKVFLECVQDMDHENMFWYRQDPGLGLRLIYFSYDVKMKEKGDIPEGYSVSREKKERFSLILESASTNQTSMYLCASRGTGGYEQYFGPGTRLTVT.

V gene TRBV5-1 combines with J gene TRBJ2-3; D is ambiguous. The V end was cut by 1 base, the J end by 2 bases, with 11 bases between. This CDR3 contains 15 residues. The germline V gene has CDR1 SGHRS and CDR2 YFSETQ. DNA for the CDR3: TGCGCCAGCAGCTTGAATGGGCACGACACAGATACGCAGTATTTT. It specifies CASSLNGHDTDTQYF.

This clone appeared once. CDR3 protein: CASSLGGTGETQYF. In nucleotides, the CDR3 is TGCGCCAGCAGCCTCGGGGGAACGGGAGAGACCCAGTACTTC. V and J are TRBV5-1 and TRBJ2-5, with D possibly TRBD2 on 6 matching bases. V was pared by 4 bases and J by 4 bases, with 14 bases between. The CDR3 is made up of 14 amino acids. Looked up from germline, CDR1 is SGHRS and CDR2 is YFSETQ.

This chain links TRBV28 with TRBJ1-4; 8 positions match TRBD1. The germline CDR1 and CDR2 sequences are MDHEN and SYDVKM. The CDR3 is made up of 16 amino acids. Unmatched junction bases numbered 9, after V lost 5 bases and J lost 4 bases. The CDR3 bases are TGTGCCAGCAGTCCTCTTCCGGGACAGGTTAATGAAAAACTGTTTTTT. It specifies CASSPLPGQVNEKLFF.

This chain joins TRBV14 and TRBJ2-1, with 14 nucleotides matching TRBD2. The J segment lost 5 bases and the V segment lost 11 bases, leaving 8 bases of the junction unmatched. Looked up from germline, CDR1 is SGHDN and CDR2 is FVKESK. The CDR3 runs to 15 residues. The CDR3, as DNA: TGTGCCTCTCGGACTAGCGGGGGGCCCCACAATGAGCAGTTCTTC. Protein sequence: CASRTSGGPHNEQFF.

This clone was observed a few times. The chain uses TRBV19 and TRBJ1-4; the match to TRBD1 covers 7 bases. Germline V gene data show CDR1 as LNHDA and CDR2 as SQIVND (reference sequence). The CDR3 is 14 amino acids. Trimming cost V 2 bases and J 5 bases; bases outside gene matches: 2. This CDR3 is CASSIRDSNEKLFF. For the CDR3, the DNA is TGTGCCAGTAGTATACGGGACAGCAATGAAAAACTGTTTTTT.

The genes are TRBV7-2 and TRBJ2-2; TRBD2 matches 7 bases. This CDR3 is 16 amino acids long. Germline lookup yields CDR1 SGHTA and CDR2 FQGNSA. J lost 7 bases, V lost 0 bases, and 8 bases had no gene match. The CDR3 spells CASSLAWRGSGGELFF. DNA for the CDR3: TGTGCCAGCAGCTTAGCTTGGCGGGGGTCCGGCGGGGAGCTGTTTTTT.

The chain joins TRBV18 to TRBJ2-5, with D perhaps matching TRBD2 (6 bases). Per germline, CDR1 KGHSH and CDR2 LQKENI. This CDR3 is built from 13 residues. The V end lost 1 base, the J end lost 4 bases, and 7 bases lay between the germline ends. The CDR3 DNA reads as TGTGCCAGCTCACCACAGGGAGGAGAGACCCAGTACTTC. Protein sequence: CASSPQGGETQYF. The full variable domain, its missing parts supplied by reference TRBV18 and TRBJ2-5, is NAGVMQNPRHLVRRRGQEARLRCSPMKGHSHVYWYRQLPEEGLKFMVYLQKENIIDESGMPKERFSAEFPKEGPSILRIQQVVRGDSAAYFCASSPQGGETQYFGPGTRLLVL.

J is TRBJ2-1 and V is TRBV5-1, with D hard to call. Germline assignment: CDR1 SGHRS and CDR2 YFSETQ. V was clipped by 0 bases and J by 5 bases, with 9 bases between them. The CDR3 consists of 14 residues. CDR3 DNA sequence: TGCGCCAGCAGCTTGGAACGTGCCGACAATGAGCAGTTCTTC. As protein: CASSLERADNEQFF.

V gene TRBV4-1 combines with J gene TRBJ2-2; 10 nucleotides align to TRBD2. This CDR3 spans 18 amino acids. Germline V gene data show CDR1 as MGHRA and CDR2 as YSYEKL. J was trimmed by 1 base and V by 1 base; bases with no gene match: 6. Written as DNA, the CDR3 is TGCGCCAGCAGCCAAGTGCCCATAGCGGGGGGGAACACCGGGGAGCTGTTTTTT. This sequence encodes CASSQVPIAGGNTGELFF.

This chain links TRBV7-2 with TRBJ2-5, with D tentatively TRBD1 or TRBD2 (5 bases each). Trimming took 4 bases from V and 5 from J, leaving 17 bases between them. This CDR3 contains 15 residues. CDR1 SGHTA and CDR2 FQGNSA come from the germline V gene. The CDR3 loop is CASSSRGEGFETQYF. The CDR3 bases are TGTGCCAGCAGCTCTAGGGGCGAGGGCTTTGAGACCCAGTACTTC.

The CDR3 loop is CASSRTGGVDQPQHF. The DNA of the CDR3 is TGTGCCAGCAGTCGAACAGGGGGAGTGGATCAGCCCCAGCATTTT. The chain uses TRBV27 and TRBJ1-5; 8 nucleotides align to TRBD1. V lost 5 bases and J lost 5; bases outside the gene matches: 8. CDR1 MNHEY and CDR2 SMNVEV come from the germline V gene (reference sequence). This CDR3 has 15 amino acids.

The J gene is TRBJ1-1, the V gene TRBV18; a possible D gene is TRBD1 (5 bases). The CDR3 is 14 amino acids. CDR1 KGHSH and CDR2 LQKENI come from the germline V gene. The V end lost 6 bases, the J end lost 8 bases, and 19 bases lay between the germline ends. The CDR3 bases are TGTGCCAGCTCCCTAGGACACGCCGTGTTGGAAGCTTTCTTT. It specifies CASSLGHAVLEAFF.

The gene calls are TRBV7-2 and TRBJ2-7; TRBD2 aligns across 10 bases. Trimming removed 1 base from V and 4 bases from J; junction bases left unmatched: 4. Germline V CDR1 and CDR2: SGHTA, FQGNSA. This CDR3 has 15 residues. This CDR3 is CASSLGPSGSYEQYF. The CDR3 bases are TGTGCCAGCAGCTTAGGCCCTAGCGGGAGTTACGAGCAGTACTTC.

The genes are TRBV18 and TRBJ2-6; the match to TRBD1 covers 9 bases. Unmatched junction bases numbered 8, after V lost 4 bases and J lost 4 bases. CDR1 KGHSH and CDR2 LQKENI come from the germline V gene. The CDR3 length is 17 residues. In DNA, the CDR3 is TGTGCCAGCTCACTAACGGGACAGGGCGTCGGGGCCAACGTCCTGACTTTC. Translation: CASSLTGQGVGANVLTF.